These 15 T cell receptor beta chains share one sample of origin, sequenced in a study of CD8 T cells in ankylosing spondylitis. Each CDR3 protein gets one entry after TCRdb re-called the 5' RACE reads with MiXCR. This table holds a few hundred thousand distinct CDR3 sequences, roughly 10% found once. The sequenced sample consisted of blood, either unsorted or a sorted T cell fraction (not recorded which). These receptors originate from a male donor with ankylosing spondylitis or in good health (not recorded which).

The genes are TRBV10-3 and TRBJ2-1; 7 nucleotides align to TRBD1. The CDR3 sequence is 13 residues long. Germline lookup yields CDR1 ENHRY and CDR2 SYGVKD. Unmatched junction bases numbered 8, after V lost 6 bases and J lost 9 bases. Here the CDR3 reads CAISLGTAPEQFF. CDR3 bases: TGTGCCATCAGCCTAGGGACAGCCCCTGAGCAGTTCTTC.

The genes are TRBV29-1 and TRBJ2-5; 7 positions match TRBD1. The CDR3 length is 13 residues. Unmatched junction bases numbered 9, after V lost 7 bases and J lost 4 bases. The V gene's germline CDR1 is SQVTM and CDR2 ANQGSEA. CDR3 loop: CSATQGIRETQYF. The CDR3 DNA reads as TGCAGCGCTACACAGGGGATTCGAGAGACCCAGTACTTC. Together with reference TRBV29-1 and TRBJ2-5, the CDR3 gives the full variable domain: SAVISQKPSRDICQRGTSLTIQCQVDSQVTMMFWYRQQPGQSLTLIATANQGSEATYESGFVIDKFPISRPNLTFSTLTVSNMSPEDSSIYLCSATQGIRETQYFGPGTRLLVL.

At least ten counts were recorded for this clonotype. The V and J genes are TRBV12-3 or TRBV12-4 and TRBJ2-7; tentatively, D is TRBD2 (6 bases). The CDR3 is 15 amino acids. Trimming pared 4 bases from V and 3 bases from J, leaving 16 bases between. The CDR3 is CASSSHGSLSYEQYF. For the CDR3, the DNA is TGTGCCAGCAGTTCCCACGGGAGCCTAAGCTACGAGCAGTACTTC.

This clonotype has more than one count but fewer than ten. V and J are TRBV9 and TRBJ1-6, with D possibly TRBD1 on 6 matching bases. The germline V gene has CDR1 SGDLS and CDR2 YYNGEE. V was cut by 0 bases and J by 10 bases, with 11 bases left in between. CDR3 length: 14 amino acids. The CDR3 spells CASSVDRDDSPLHF. The CDR3 region has the DNA TGTGCCAGCAGCGTAGACAGGGACGACTCACCCCTCCACTTT.

The chain carries TRBV28 and TRBJ1-1; unclear D gene. V lost 5 bases and J lost 1, with 14 bases in between. Germline assignment: CDR1 MDHEN and CDR2 SYDVKM. The CDR3 covers 15 residues. CDR3 residues: CASSSDKGGNTEAFF. CDR3 coding DNA: TGTGCCAGCAGTAGCGATAAGGGAGGGAACACTGAAGCTTTCTTT.

This clonotype occurred many times. The chain is built from TRBV20-1 and TRBJ1-1; 10 bases agree with TRBD1. V dropped 4 bases and J dropped 6; count of bases not matched to a gene: 11. CDR3 size: 15 residues. From germline, CDR1 is DFQATT and CDR2 SNEGSKA (reference sequence). The CDR3 protein is CSAKGLTGGSPEAFF. As DNA, the CDR3 is TGCAGTGCTAAGGGCCTGACAGGGGGCAGCCCTGAAGCTTTCTTT.

Only a few counts were recorded for this clonotype. The CDR3 DNA sequence: TGTGCCAGCAGATCGGGACAGGTCCCCTCTGGGGCCAACGTCCTGACTTTC. Translating it yields CASRSGQVPSGANVLTF. The genes are TRBV7-6 and TRBJ2-6, with TRBD1 matching over 8 bases. The CDR3 has 17 amino acids. Trimming took 6 bases from V and 0 from J; bases not matched to a gene: 7. Germline V CDR1 and CDR2: SGHVS, FNYEAQ.

The V gene is TRBV20-1, the J gene TRBJ1-1, with TRBD1 as a possible D gene (5 bases). With 3 bases removed from V and 2 bases from J, the gap between germline ends came to 13 bases. Looked up from germline, CDR1 is DFQATT and CDR2 is SNEGSKA (reference sequence). CDR3 size: 14 residues. The CDR3 nucleotides read TGCAGTGCTAGCCCGGGACGGCTAAACACTGAAGCTTTCTTT. Translating gives CSASPGRLNTEAFF.

This clonotype was counted between two and nine times. This chain links TRBV9 with TRBJ2-3; 7 bases map to TRBD2. In germline, CDR1 is SGDLS, CDR2 YYNGEE. This CDR3 has 16 amino acids. Trimming at V came to 0 bases and at J to 1 base, leaving 5 bases not matched to a gene. The DNA of the CDR3 is TGTGCCAGCAGCGTAGGCCCCAGCGGGGGCACAGATACGCAGTATTTT. Translating gives CASSVGPSGGTDTQYF.

This clonotype was counted many times. The chain employs TRBV7-2 and TRBJ1-2; D not certain. The CDR3 runs to 13 residues. Germline-derived CDR1 and CDR2 are SGHTA and FQGNSA. Trimming stripped 5 bases from V and 7 bases from J, with 14 bases between. Written as DNA, the CDR3 is TGTGCCAGCAGCCAACCGGGGTACGGTGGCTACACCTTC. This translates into CASSQPGYGGYTF.

The rearrangement joins TRBV3-1 to TRBJ2-7; 7 bases agree with TRBD2. CDR1 LGHDT and CDR2 YNNKEL come from the germline V gene (reference sequence). J lost 1 base, V lost 7 bases, and 13 bases had no gene match. The CDR3 covers 16 residues. The CDR3 spells CASNLRGVAGSYEQYF. DNA for the CDR3: TGTGCCAGCAACCTTAGAGGGGTAGCGGGTTCCTACGAGCAGTACTTC.

This clonotype has just a few counts. The chain joins TRBV6-5 to TRBJ1-1, with D possibly TRBD1 on 5 matching bases. CDR1 and CDR2 (germline): MNHEY, SVGAGI. This CDR3 comprises 12 residues. V shed 4 bases and J shed 11 bases, with 14 bases lying between them. The CDR3 loop reads CASSSGWGSAFF. The DNA for the CDR3 is TGTGCCAGCAGTTCCGGATGGGGGAGCGCTTTCTTT.

There are many counts of this clonotype. The rearrangement links TRBV5-1 to TRBJ1-5; D not resolved. Germline CDR1 reads SGHRS; CDR2 reads YFSETQ. This CDR3 region has 13 residues. V lost 5 bases and J lost 2, with 8 bases in between. The CDR3 nucleotides read TGCGCCAGCAGGGAAGGTGGCAATCAGCCCCAGCATTTT. Residues: CASREGGNQPQHF.

The genes are TRBV5-1 and TRBJ2-5, with D unresolved. Germline CDR1 reads SGHRS; CDR2 reads YFSETQ. This CDR3 region has 14 residues. The germline V and J ends were trimmed by 0 bases and 4 bases, with 10 bases remaining between them. The CDR3 protein is CASSLAAGRETQYF. The CDR3, as DNA: TGCGCCAGCAGCTTGGCGGCAGGTCGAGAGACCCAGTACTTC.

This clonotype was detected many times. This chain uses TRBV5-1 with TRBJ1-2; possibly TRBD1 for D (6 bases). This CDR3 spans 15 amino acids. The V and J ends lost 1 base and 4 bases respectively, with 14 bases between them. CDR1 and CDR2 from the germline V gene are SGHRS and YFSETQ. CDR3: CASSLSSGDPYGYTF. In DNA, the CDR3 is TGCGCCAGCAGCTTGTCGTCAGGGGACCCCTATGGCTACACCTTC.